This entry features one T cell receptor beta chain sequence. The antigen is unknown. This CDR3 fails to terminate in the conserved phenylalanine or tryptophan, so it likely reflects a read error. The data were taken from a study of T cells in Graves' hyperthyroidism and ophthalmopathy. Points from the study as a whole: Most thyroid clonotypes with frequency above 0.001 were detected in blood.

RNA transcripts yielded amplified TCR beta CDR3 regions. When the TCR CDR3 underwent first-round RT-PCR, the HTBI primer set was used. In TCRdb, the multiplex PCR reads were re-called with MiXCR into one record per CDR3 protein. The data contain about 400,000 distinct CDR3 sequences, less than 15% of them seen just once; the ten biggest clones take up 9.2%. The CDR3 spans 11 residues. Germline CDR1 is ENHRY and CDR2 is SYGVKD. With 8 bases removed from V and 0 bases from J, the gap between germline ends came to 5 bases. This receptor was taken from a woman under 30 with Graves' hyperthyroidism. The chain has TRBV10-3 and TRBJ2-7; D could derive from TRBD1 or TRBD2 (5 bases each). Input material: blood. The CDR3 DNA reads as TGTGCCATCGGGACCTCCTACGAGCAGTACTTG. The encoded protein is CAIGTSYEQYL.